The clone carrying this TCR beta chain was seen just once. Its cognate antigen is unknown. These data are taken from a study of post-analysis software for immune sequencing data. Overall study results and limits: Five or six TRBV segments, TRBV5-6, TRBV5-1 and TRBV20-1 among them, were found more frequent in patients than controls. Normalized Chao1 diversity was significantly lower in multiple sclerosis patients than in controls.

The authors incorporated unique molecular identifiers into the TCR beta cDNA libraries. Each CDR3 protein is one row after TCRdb ran MiXCR on the PCR reads. The sample has over 250,000 distinct CDR3 sequences; 35% to 40% are singletons. Trimming stripped 7 bases from V and 6 bases from J, with 12 bases between. This CDR3 spans 12 amino acids. Looked up from germline, CDR1 is SQVTM and CDR2 is ANQGSEA. The sequence was collected from a girl between 10 and 17 years old with multiple sclerosis. Sequencing was done on a sample of blood. This rearrangement joins TRBV29-1 to TRBJ2-2; D is possibly TRBD1 or TRBD2 (6 bases each). The CDR3 sequence is CSADRGPGELFF. CDR3 sequence (DNA): TGCAGCGCTGACCGGGGGCCCGGGGAGCTGTTTTTT.